The 12 T cell receptor beta chains reported below all come from one sample, sequenced in a study of T cells in Graves' hyperthyroidism and ophthalmopathy. Amplified regions were TCR beta CDR3 sequences from RNA transcripts. During a first-round RT-PCR of the TCR CDR3, the HTBI primer set was used. One entry per CDR3 protein, called by TCRdb with MiXCR from the multiplex PCR reads. The data contain roughly 500,000 distinct CDR3 sequences, over 35% of them singletons. The sample consisted of peripheral blood or thyroid tissue (not recorded which). The receptors originated from an adult woman with Graves' disease, either hyperthyroidism or ophthalmopathy (not recorded which).

This chain connects TRBV4-3 to TRBJ1-5, with a possible D match to TRBD1 (6 bases). The ends were cut back, 0 bases at V and 5 bases at J, with 11 bases in the middle. The CDR3 has 15 amino acids. CDR1 is LGHNA, CDR2 YSLEER, per germline. The CDR3 protein is CASSQDWGRDQPQHF. As DNA, the CDR3 is TGCGCCAGCAGCCAAGATTGGGGGCGCGATCAGCCCCAGCATTTT.

The rearrangement joins TRBV11-1 to TRBJ2-7; tentatively, D is TRBD1 or TRBD2 (6 bases each). The CDR3 consists of 17 residues. Germline values: CDR1 SGHAT, CDR2 FQDESV (reference sequence). The V gene lost 5 bases and the J gene lost 5 bases, with 25 bases spanning the gap. For the CDR3, the DNA is TGTGCCAGCAGCCCCGGGGGCGCGGCGGAACCAGTAAACGAGCAGTACTTC. Translating gives CASSPGGAAEPVNEQYF.

This clonotype was seen at least ten times. The CDR3 bases are TGTGCCAGCAGCTTAAGCTCAGGGATCGAGCAGTACTTC. Its translation: CASSLSSGIEQYF. V and J are TRBV11-2 and TRBJ2-7; D may be TRBD1 (5 bases). Germline CDR1 and CDR2: SGHAT and FQNNGV. The V end lost 2 bases, the J end lost 6 bases, and 11 bases lay between the germline ends. The length of the CDR3 is 13 residues.

The V call is TRBV6-4, the J call TRBJ1-1, with 7 positions matching TRBD1. Germline assignment: CDR1 MRHNA and CDR2 SNTAGT. This CDR3 spans 16 amino acids. The J segment lost 1 base and the V segment lost 0 bases, leaving 5 bases of the junction unmatched. The CDR3 loop is CASSDSQTGRNTEAFF. The CDR3 DNA reads TGTGCCAGCAGTGACTCCCAGACAGGGCGGAACACTGAAGCTTTCTTT.

The chain combines TRBV2 with TRBJ1-6; 10 bases line up with TRBD1. Germline V CDR1 and CDR2: SNHLY, FYNNEI. There are 15 residues in the CDR3. With V trimmed by 7 bases and J by 7 bases, 7 bases remained unmatched. CDR3 nucleotides: TGTGCCAGCACCTCTCAGACAGGGGGCAATTCACCCCTCCACTTT. Amino acids: CASTSQTGGNSPLHF. The full variable domain, its missing parts supplied by reference TRBV2 and TRBJ1-6, is EPEVTQTPSHQVTQMGQEVILRCVPISNHLYFYWYRQILGQKVEFLVSFYNNEISEKSEIFDDQFSVERPDGSNFTLKIRSTKLEDSAMYFCASTSQTGGNSPLHFGNGTRLTVT.

This clonotype was recorded many times. V is TRBV2 and J is TRBJ1-6; perhaps TRBD1 as D (5 bases). This CDR3 spans 14 amino acids. Between the trimmed V and J ends, which lost 6 bases and 9 bases, there was a span of 15 bases. Germline loops: CDR1 SNHLY, CDR2 FYNNEI. CDR3 sequence reads: CASSPGGRGSPLHF. As DNA, the CDR3 is TGTGCCAGCAGCCCGGGGGGGAGAGGTTCACCCCTCCACTTT.

This sequence joins TRBV7-2 and TRBJ2-5; TRBD1 matches 7 bases. This CDR3 is 17 amino acids long. Trimming took 1 base from V and 3 from J; bases not matched to a gene: 11. The germline gives CDR1 SGHTA, CDR2 FQGNSA. Written as DNA, the CDR3 is TGTGCCAGCAGCTTAGTAGTTCGTGGGGGACAGAAAGAGACCCAGTACTTC. It translates to CASSLVVRGGQKETQYF.

The genes are TRBV20-1 and TRBJ2-5; 7 bases map to TRBD2. From germline, CDR1 is DFQATT and CDR2 SNEGSKA (reference sequence). CDR3 length: 16 amino acids. The ends lost 3 bases at V and 2 bases at J; junction bases unmatched: 12. The CDR3, as DNA: TGCAGTGCTAGGGCGGGTAGCGGGCATATTCAAGAGACCCAGTACTTC. Translating it yields CSARAGSGHIQETQYF.

This chain connects TRBV19 to TRBJ1-4; 9 positions agree with TRBD1. CDR1 is LNHDA and CDR2 is SQIVND in the germline V gene (reference sequence). V dropped 3 bases and J dropped 7; count of bases not matched to a gene: 12. CDR3 length equals 17 residues. CDR3 in DNA: TGTGCCAGTAGTATGAGGGCTTTGGGACAGGGAACTGAAAAACTGTTTTTT. It yields the protein CASSMRALGQGTEKLFF.

This clonotype was counted many times. The V call is TRBV15, the J call TRBJ1-6; unclear D gene. There are 12 residues in the CDR3. V shed 6 bases and J shed 8 bases, with 8 bases lying between them. The germline V gene encodes CDR1 LNHNV and CDR2 YYDKDF (reference sequence). CDR3: CATRFSDSPLHF. The CDR3 coding sequence is TGTGCCACCAGGTTTTCGGATTCACCCCTCCACTTT.

The chain is built from TRBV10-3 and TRBJ2-7, with a tentative D call TRBD1 (5 bases). V shed 0 bases and J shed 5 bases, with 11 bases lying between them. This CDR3 comprises 14 residues. In germline, CDR1 is ENHRY, CDR2 SYGVKD. The CDR3 reads CAISESPTGNEQYF. The CDR3 nucleotides read TGTGCCATCAGTGAGTCTCCCACAGGTAACGAGCAGTACTTC.

The chain has TRBV25-1 and TRBJ1-6; D unclear. V lost 5 bases to trimming and J lost 0 bases, with 11 bases between them. Germline lookup yields CDR1 MGHDK and CDR2 SYGVNS. The CDR3 has 16 residues. DNA for the CDR3: TGTGCCAGCAGTTTTGAGCCGAGCTCCTATAATTCACCCCTCCACTTT. This gives the protein CASSFEPSSYNSPLHF.